This T cell receptor (beta chain) derives from a study of blood T cell repertoires in COVID-19 (dated by TCRdb to about 2020). Study-level background: Samples covering the acute and convalescent phases of COVID-19 were provided by collaborators in the United States, Italy and Spain. The prospective study material was composed of cDNA or gDNA derived from T cells, B-cell-depleted T cells, or PBMCs. Nearly every sample came with metadata listing a de-identified subject ID, COVID-19 status, age in years and sex. Where available, HLA class I and class II types were obtained from metadata supplied by the sample provider rather than from assay-based typing. A freely available public database, intended as a resource for researchers studying the immune response to SARS-CoV-2, is where the repertoires were released. Deeply sampled blood TCRbeta repertoires from subjects exposed to, actively infected with, or recovered from COVID-19 were included in the dataset. The samples were drawn from two sources: the first 160 participants of the ongoing ImmuneRACE study, and 1,000 to 1,500 subjects contributed by 6 global collaborators.

TCRbeta CDR3 regions were amplified from genomic DNA using the immunoSEQ Assay, a bias-controlled multiplex PCR. Per the source publication's procedure: Within the assay, amplification of reference gene primers was used to estimate how many nucleated cells each sample contained. To quantify the absolute abundance of each unique TCRbeta CDR3 rearrangement, sequence reads were collapsed and filtered. For each sample, productive Simpson clonality was calculated as the square root of Simpson's diversity index over productive rearrangements. Sourced from immuneACCESS, this table was stored by TCRdb with only in-frame sequences that have V and J called. A share of the clones is absent; for the studies checked, an unresolved V gene accounts for under half, and the remainder has no known explanation. V and J calls and clone size are copied from that table; D and trimming were computed from the DNA. The table for this sample lists about 290,000 clones; under 90% of them were counted only once. The ten largest clones take up less than 1% of the sample.

The paper as a whole reports these results and caveats: Clinical and demographic metadata were provided uncurated, with the amount varying by source and participant.

Another Seattle source contributed samples from volunteer blood donors who had recovered from COVID-19. The collaborating institutions used their own protocols to collect whole blood in K2EDTA tubes. For TCRbeta analysis, collaborator samples were shipped as frozen whole blood, as isolated PBMCs, or as DNA extracted from either sample type. To note about this clone: The antigen it binds to is not known. No per-base quality is available; no much larger clone lies one base away.

V loses 1 base at its end and J loses 0 bases; junction bases beyond the gene matches: 7. The CDR3 contains 18 residues, cysteine and phenylalanine counted. The only DNA kept is the CDR3, 54 bases in frame from the first base. For CDR1 and CDR2, the germline V gene (reference sequence) lists LGHDT and YNNKEL. This sequence was found in a middle-aged woman who had recovered from COVID-19. The sequence joins TRBV3-1 (or the pseudogene TRBV3-2) to TRBJ1-4; a stretch of 8 junction bases matches TRBD1. Sequenced: peripheral blood. The DNA is as follows: TGTGCCAGCAGCCAAGCCCTGGGACAGGACCCAACTAATGAAAAACTGTTTTTT. This gives the protein CASSQALGQDPTNEKLFF.